The 13 T cell receptor beta chains presented below share a single source sample, sequenced in a study of blood T cell repertoires in COVID-19. Sequenced by immunoSEQ multiplex PCR; TCRdb stores in-frame clones only, minus some. The sample yields some 150,000 clones, roughly 82% seen once. Material: peripheral blood. These receptors came from a woman aged 50 to 60 with acute or convalescent COVID-19.

The rearrangement joins TRBV6-2 or TRBV6-3 to TRBJ1-3, with 7 bases matching TRBD1. This CDR3 is built from 15 residues. Germline lookup yields CDR1 MNHEY and CDR2 SVGEGT. The V gene end was trimmed by 4 bases and the J gene end by 5 bases; junction bases not matched to a gene: 8. The CDR3 protein is CASSSSTGLRNTIYF. As DNA, the CDR3 is TGTGCCAGCAGTTCGTCGACAGGGCTTCGAAACACCATATATTTT.

The J gene is TRBJ2-7, the V gene TRBV21-1; no DNA check was done on the table's D call, TRBD2. TRBV21-1 is labeled a pseudogene. The CDR3 covers 18 residues. CDR3 amino acids: CASSKEVRTSGRPYEQYF. The CDR3 region has the DNA TGTGCCAGCAGCAAGGAGGTCCGGACTAGCGGGAGACCCTACGAGCAGTACTTC.

The gene calls are TRBV12-3 or TRBV12-4 and TRBJ2-5, with TRBD1 as a possible D gene (5 bases). The CDR3 is 13 amino acids. The V end lost 6 bases, the J end lost 2 bases, and 10 bases lay between the germline ends. The DNA for the CDR3 is TGTGCCAGCAGCAAACAGGAACAAGAGACCCAGTACTTC. Residues: CASSKQEQETQYF.

The V gene is TRBV6-5, the J gene TRBJ2-5; 9 bases match TRBD1. Germline V CDR1 and CDR2: MNHEY, SVGAGI. Germline trimming cut 2 bases from V and 7 bases from J; bases unmatched to any gene: 8. The CDR3 extends over 15 amino acids. The CDR3 loop reads CASSYVPGTGRTQYF. CDR3 coding DNA: TGTGCCAGCAGTTACGTCCCCGGGACAGGGCGGACCCAGTACTTC.

There are a few counts of this clone. This sequence joins TRBV10-3 and TRBJ1-6; D might be TRBD1 (6 bases). The CDR3 sequence is 15 residues long. Germline-derived CDR1 and CDR2 are ENHRY and SYGVKD. V was trimmed by 3 bases and J by 8 bases, leaving 14 bases between them. The CDR3 DNA reads as TGTGCCATCAGTGATGACAGGCCGGGGTATTCACCCCTCCACTTT. Protein sequence: CAISDDRPGYSPLHF.

V and J are TRBV11-2 and TRBJ1-1; possible D gene TRBD1, 5 bases. CDR1 and CDR2 from the germline V gene are SGHAT and FQNNGV. CDR3 length: 15 residues. The V and J ends lost 3 bases and 1 base respectively, with 12 bases between them. For the CDR3, the DNA is TGTGCCAGCAGCTTTCAGGGTAAGGGGAACACTGAAGCTTTCTTT. Protein sequence: CASSFQGKGNTEAFF.

This chain joins TRBV7-3 and TRBJ1-1, with a possible D match to TRBD1 (6 bases). V dropped 4 bases and J dropped 1 base, with 7 bases sitting between them. This CDR3 spans 13 amino acids. The V gene's germline CDR1 is SGHTA and CDR2 FQGTGA. CDR3 in amino acids: CASSSQGNTEAFF. The CDR3 DNA sequence: TGTGCCAGCAGCTCACAGGGGAACACTGAAGCTTTCTTT.

V and J are TRBV19 and TRBJ2-7; TRBD1 matches at 9 bases. The CDR3 is made up of 15 amino acids. The germline gives CDR1 LNHDA, CDR2 SQIVND (reference sequence). With 4 bases clipped from V and 5 bases from J, the junction kept 9 bases outside the gene matches. CDR3 amino acids: CASSKGRQGVHEQYF. CDR3 sequence (DNA): TGTGCCAGTAGTAAAGGAAGACAGGGGGTCCACGAGCAGTACTTC.

This chain links TRBV9 with TRBJ1-2; D ambiguous. The CDR3 has 13 residues. Trimming removed 0 bases at V and 2 bases at J, with 5 bases between. Germline V gene sequence: CDR1 SGDLS, CDR2 YYNGEE. As DNA, the CDR3 is TGTGCCAGCAGCGTAGCGGGGAACTATGGCTACACCTTC. This gives the protein CASSVAGNYGYTF. Based on the CDR3 plus reference TRBV9 and TRBJ1-2, the full variable domain is DSGVTQTPKHLITATGQRVTLRCSPRSGDLSVYWYQQSLDQGLQFLIQYYNGEERAKGNILERFSAQQFPDLHSELNLSSLELGDSALYFCASSVAGNYGYTFGSGTRLTVV.

The DNA for the CDR3 is TGCGCCAGCAGCTTGGCCGACAGGGGGTCTGAAGCTTTCTTT. Protein: CASSLADRGSEAFF. The chain links TRBV5-1 to TRBJ1-1; 9 bases are a match to TRBD1. This CDR3 is built from 14 residues. V trimming: 0 bases; J trimming: 6 bases; junction bases outside the gene matches: 3. Germline CDR1 and CDR2: SGHRS and YFSETQ.

This chain links TRBV3-1 (or the pseudogene TRBV3-2) with TRBJ2-7; no clear D. V shed 1 base and J shed 3 bases, with 7 bases lying between them. This CDR3 comprises 13 residues. The germline V gene encodes CDR1 LGHDT and CDR2 YNNKEL (reference sequence). Here the CDR3 reads CASSQVRNYEQYF. The CDR3 DNA follows: TGTGCCAGCAGCCAAGTGCGTAACTACGAGCAGTACTTC.

The V call is TRBV5-4, the J call TRBJ2-5; 8 nucleotides agree with TRBD2. V shed 4 bases, J shed 2 bases, and the junction held 4 bases outside the gene matches. CDR3 length: 14 amino acids. Germline CDR1 reads SGHNT; CDR2 reads YYREEE (reference sequence). For the CDR3, the DNA is TGTGCCAGCAGCACAACGGGGGGGCAAGAGACCCAGTACTTC. Protein product: CASSTTGGQETQYF.

The chain joins TRBV11-2 to TRBJ1-3; possibly TRBD1 for D (6 bases). The CDR3 spans 13 residues. Germline CDR1 and CDR2: SGHAT and FQNNGV. Trimming took off 0 bases at V and 8 bases at J, with 8 bases between the two ends. CDR3 nucleotides: TGTGCCAGCAGCTTAGACAGGGGATACACCATATATTTT. Protein product: CASSLDRGYTIYF.